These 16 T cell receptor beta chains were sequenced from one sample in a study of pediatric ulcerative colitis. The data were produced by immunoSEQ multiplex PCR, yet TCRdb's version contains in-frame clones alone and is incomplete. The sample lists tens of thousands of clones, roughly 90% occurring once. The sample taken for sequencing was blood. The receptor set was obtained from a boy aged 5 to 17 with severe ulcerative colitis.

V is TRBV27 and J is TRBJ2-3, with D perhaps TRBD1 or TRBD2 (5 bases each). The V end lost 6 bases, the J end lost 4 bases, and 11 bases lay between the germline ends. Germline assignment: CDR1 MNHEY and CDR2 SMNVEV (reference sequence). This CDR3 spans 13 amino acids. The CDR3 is CASRILGADTQYF. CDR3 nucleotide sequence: TGTGCCAGCAGGATCTTGGGGGCAGATACGCAGTATTTT.

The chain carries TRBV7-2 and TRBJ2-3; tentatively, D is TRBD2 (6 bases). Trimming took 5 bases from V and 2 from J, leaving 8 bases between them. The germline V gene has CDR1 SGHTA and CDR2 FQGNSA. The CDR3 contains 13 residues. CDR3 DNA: TGTGCCAGCAGCAGGGACTTCACAGATACGCAGTATTTT. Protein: CASSRDFTDTQYF.

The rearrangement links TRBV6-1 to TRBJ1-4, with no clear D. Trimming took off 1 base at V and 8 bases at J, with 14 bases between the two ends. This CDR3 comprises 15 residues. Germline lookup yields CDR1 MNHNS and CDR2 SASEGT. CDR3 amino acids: CASSEDGLLWEKLFF. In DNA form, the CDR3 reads TGTGCCAGCAGTGAAGACGGTCTGCTATGGGAAAAACTGTTTTTT.

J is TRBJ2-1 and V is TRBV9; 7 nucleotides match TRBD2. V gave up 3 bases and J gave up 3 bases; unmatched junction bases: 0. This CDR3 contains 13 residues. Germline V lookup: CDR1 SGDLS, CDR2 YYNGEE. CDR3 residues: CASSGGSYNEQFF. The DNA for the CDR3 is TGTGCCAGCAGCGGCGGGAGCTACAATGAGCAGTTCTTC.

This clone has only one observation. The CDR3 bases are TGTGCCTGGAGTGTGGGGGGGACACTCGGCACAGATACGCAGTATTTT. Protein product: CAWSVGGTLGTDTQYF. V usage is TRBV30 and J usage is TRBJ2-3; perhaps TRBD2 as D (7 bases). Germline CDR1 is GTSNPN and CDR2 is SVGIG (reference sequence). This CDR3 has 16 residues. The V and J ends lost 0 bases and 1 base respectively, with 14 bases between them.

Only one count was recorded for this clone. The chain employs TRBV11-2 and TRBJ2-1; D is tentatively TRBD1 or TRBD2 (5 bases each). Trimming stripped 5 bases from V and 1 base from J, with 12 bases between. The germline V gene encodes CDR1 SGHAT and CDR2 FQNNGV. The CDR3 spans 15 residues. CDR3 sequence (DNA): TGTGCCAGCAGCAGGGTGGGACCTTCCTACAATGAGCAGTTCTTC. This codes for CASSRVGPSYNEQFF. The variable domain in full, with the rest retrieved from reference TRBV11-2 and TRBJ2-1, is EAGVAQSPRYKIIEKRQSVAFWCNPISGHATLYWYQQILGQGPKLLIQFQNNGVVDDSQLPKDRFSAERLKGVDSTLKIQPAKLEDSAVYLCASSRVGPSYNEQFFGPGTRLTVL.

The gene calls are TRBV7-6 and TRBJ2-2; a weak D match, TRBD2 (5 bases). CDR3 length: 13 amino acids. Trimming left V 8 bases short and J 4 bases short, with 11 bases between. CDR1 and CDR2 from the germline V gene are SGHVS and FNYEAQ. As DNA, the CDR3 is TGTGCCAGCGAGGGTGAGAGCACCGGGGAGCTGTTTTTT. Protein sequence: CASEGESTGELFF.

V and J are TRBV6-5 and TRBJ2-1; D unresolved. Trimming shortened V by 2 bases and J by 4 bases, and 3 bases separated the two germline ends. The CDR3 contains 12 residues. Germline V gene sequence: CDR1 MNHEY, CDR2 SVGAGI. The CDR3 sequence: CASSYDYNEQFF. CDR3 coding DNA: TGTGCCAGCAGTTACGATTACAATGAGCAGTTCTTC.

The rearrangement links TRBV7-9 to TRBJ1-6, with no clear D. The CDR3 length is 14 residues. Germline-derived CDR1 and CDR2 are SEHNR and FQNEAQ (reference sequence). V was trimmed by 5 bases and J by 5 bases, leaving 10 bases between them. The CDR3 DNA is TGTGCCAGCAGCCCCACGGGAGATAATTCACCCCTCCACTTT. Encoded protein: CASSPTGDNSPLHF.

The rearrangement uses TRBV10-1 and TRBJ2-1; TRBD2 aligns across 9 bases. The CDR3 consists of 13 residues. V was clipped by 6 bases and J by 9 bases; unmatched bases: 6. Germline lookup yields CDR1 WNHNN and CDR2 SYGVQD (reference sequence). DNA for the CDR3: TGCGCCAGCAGCTTAGCGGGAGTCGGTGAGCAGTTCTTC. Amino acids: CASSLAGVGEQFF.

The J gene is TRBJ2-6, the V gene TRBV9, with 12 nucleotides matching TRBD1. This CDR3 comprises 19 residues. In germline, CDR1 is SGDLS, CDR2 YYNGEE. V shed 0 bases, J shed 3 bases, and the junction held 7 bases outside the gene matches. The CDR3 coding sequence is TGTGCCAGCAGCGTAGACCCCGGGACAGGGGGCGGTGGGGCCAACGTCCTGACTTTC. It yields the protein CASSVDPGTGGGGANVLTF.

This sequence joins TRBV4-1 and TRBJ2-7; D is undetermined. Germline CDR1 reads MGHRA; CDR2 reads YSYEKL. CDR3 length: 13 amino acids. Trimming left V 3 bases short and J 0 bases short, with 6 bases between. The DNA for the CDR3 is TGCGCCAGCAGCCAGGGTAGCTCCTACGAGCAGTACTTC. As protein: CASSQGSSYEQYF.

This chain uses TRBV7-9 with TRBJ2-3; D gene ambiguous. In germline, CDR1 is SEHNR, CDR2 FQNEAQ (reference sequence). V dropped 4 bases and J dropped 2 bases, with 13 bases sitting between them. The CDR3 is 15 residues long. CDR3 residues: CASSWVRAHTDTQYF. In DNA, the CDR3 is TGTGCCAGCAGCTGGGTAAGGGCCCACACAGATACGCAGTATTTT. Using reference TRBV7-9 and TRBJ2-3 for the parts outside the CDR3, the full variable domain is DTGVSQNPRHKITKRGQNVTFRCDPISEHNRLYWYRQTLGQGPEFLTYFQNEAQLEKSRLLSDRFSAERPKGSFSTLEIQRTEQGDSAMYLCASSWVRAHTDTQYFGPGTRLTVL.

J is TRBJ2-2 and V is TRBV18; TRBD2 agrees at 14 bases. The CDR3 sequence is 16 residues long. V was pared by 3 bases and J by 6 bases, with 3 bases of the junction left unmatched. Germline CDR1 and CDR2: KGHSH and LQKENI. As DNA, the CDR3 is TGTGCCAGCTCACCGGGACTAGCGGGAGTTGCCGGGGAGCTGTTTTTT. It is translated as CASSPGLAGVAGELFF.

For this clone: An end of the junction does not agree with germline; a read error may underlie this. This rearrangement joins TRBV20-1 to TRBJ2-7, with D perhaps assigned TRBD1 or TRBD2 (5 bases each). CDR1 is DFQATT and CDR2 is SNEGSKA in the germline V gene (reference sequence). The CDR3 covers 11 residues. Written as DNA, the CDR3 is TGCAGTGCTGCACGACGGGACGGGATGAGCTTC. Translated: CSAARRDGMSF.

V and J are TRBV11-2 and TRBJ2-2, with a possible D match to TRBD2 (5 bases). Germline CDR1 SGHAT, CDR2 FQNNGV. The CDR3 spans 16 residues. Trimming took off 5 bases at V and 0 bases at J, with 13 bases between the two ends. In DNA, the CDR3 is TGTGCCAGCAGCCCCCTTCAGCGGCCGAACACCGGGGAGCTGTTTTTT. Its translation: CASSPLQRPNTGELFF.